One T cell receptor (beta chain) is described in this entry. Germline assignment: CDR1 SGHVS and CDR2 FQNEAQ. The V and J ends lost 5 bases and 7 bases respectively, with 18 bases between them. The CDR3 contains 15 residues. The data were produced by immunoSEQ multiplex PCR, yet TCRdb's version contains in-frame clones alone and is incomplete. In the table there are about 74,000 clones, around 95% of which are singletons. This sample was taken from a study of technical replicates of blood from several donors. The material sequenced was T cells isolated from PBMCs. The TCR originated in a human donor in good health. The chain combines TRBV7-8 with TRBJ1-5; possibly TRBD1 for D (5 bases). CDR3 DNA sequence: TGTGCCAGCAGCCCCCTTAGCGGGACGGGCCAGCCCCAGCATTTT. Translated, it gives CASSPLSGTGQPQHF.